Below, 5 T cell receptor beta chains from the same sample are listed, as sequenced in a study of shared clonotypes between healthy human individuals. Method: immunoSEQ multiplex PCR; TCRdb's copy keeps in-frame clones and lacks some. The sample includes over 1.5 million clones, 95% to 99% of them seen just once. The material sequenced was naive CD4+ T cells sorted from blood. Subset described: CD45RA+ positively selected. These receptors came from a man aged 30 to 39 in good health.

The chain couples TRBV9 to TRBJ2-7; TRBD2 is a possible D gene (6 bases). The CDR3 spans 15 residues. V was clipped by 1 base and J by 5 bases, with 16 bases between them. In germline, CDR1 is SGDLS, CDR2 YYNGEE. DNA of the CDR3: TGTGCCAGCAGCGTAACAGGTGGGGGGTTCCACGAGCAGTACTTC. Translated: CASSVTGGGFHEQYF.

The chain couples TRBV9 to TRBJ2-3; the match to TRBD1 covers 8 bases. This CDR3 spans 15 amino acids. The ends lost 3 bases at V and 5 bases at J; junction bases unmatched: 8. Germline CDR1 is SGDLS and CDR2 is YYNGEE. The CDR3 DNA reads TGTGCCAGCAGCGCCGGGACAGGACGCCGAGATACGCAGTATTTT. Translated, it gives CASSAGTGRRDTQYF.

The chain joins TRBV19 to TRBJ2-7, with 8 bases identical to TRBD1. The ends lost 7 bases at V and 3 bases at J; junction bases unmatched: 11. This CDR3 has 15 amino acids. Germline V CDR1 and CDR2: LNHDA, SQIVND (reference sequence). CDR3 amino acids: CASTPTSDRGYEQYF. The DNA of the CDR3 is TGTGCCAGTACTCCAACCTCCGACAGGGGCTACGAGCAGTACTTC.

Here the CDR3 reads CASSWKSSTYEQYF. CDR3 nucleotides: TGTGCCAGCAGCTGGAAATCTTCCACCTACGAGCAGTACTTC. This rearrangement joins TRBV5-6 to TRBJ2-7; D not certain. The germline CDR1 and CDR2 sequences are SGHDT and YYEEEE. The CDR3 covers 14 residues. V lost 3 bases, J lost 2 bases, and 12 bases lay in between.

On this clone: In the same sample, other DNA sequences code for this CDR3. The genes are TRBV19 and TRBJ2-1; 10 bases are shared with TRBD2. V was clipped by 3 bases and J by 6 bases; unmatched bases: 11. CDR3 length equals 17 residues. CDR1 is LNHDA and CDR2 is SQIVND in the germline V gene (reference sequence). CDR3 DNA sequence: TGTGCCAGTAGTATTGGGCTAGCGGGAGTAGGAGGCAATGAGCAGTTCTTC. Protein sequence: CASSIGLAGVGGNEQFF.